Below are 6 T cell receptor beta chains sequenced from a single sample in a study of T-cell reconstitution after alpha-beta-depleted transplantation in children (TCRdb year 2016). The library relied on PCR. Sequenced using an Illumina HiSeq 2500. TCR libraries were prepared with molecular barcoding, using unique molecular identifiers to normalize TCRbeta repertoire quantification. TCRdb passed the public sequencing reads through fastp at Q25 and MiXCR, retaining productive beta sequences. Rows merge per CDR3 protein into single entries with the most common DNA and genes. The sample records roughly 120,000 distinct CDR3 sequences, about 21% of which are singletons. The leading ten clones occupy 10% to 13% of the sample. Per the publication, the treatment or condition label means: allogeneic hematopoietic cell transplantation with graft depleted of TCRalphabeta T cells and CD19 B cells. The sample in question was PBMCs, mostly from graft donor cells, obtained 180 days after TCRalphabeta/CD19-depleted stem cell transplant. The receptors stem from a male patient aged 2 to 10 who had a stem cell transplant for chronic granulomatous disease, so the T cells may come from the graft donor.

V is TRBV29-1 and J is TRBJ2-5; D is ambiguous. This CDR3 is built from 14 residues. The germline CDR1 and CDR2 sequences are SQVTM and ANQGSEA. V lost 0 bases, J lost 1 base, and 9 bases lay in between. CDR3 amino acids: CSVEDVRSQETQYF. The CDR3 DNA is TGCAGCGTTGAAGATGTTAGGTCCCAAGAGACCCAGTACTTC.

This clonotype has just a few counts. The rearrangement uses TRBV15 and TRBJ2-2, with D perhaps matching TRBD1 (6 bases). Germline V gives CDR1 LNHNV, CDR2 YYDKDF (reference sequence). The V end lost 0 bases, the J end lost 4 bases, and 12 bases lay between the germline ends. There are 16 residues in the CDR3. The CDR3 protein is CATSRDFRGPTGELFF. The CDR3 nucleotides read TGTGCCACCAGCAGAGACTTCAGGGGCCCCACCGGGGAGCTGTTTTTT.

There are a few counts of this clonotype. V is TRBV23-1 and J is TRBJ2-1, with a possible D match to TRBD1 (7 bases). TRBV23-1 is classed as an ORF, of uncertain function. V lost 7 bases to trimming and J lost 9 bases, with 19 bases between them. The CDR3 consists of 14 residues. The CDR3 is CASTPGGTVGEQFF. CDR3 DNA sequence: TGCGCCAGCACCCCTGGAGGGACAGTCGGTGAGCAGTTCTTC.

CDR3 loop: CASSVRDRGYNEQFF. DNA of the CDR3: TGTGCCAGCAGCGTCCGGGACAGGGGATACAATGAGCAGTTCTTC. The chain is built from TRBV14 and TRBJ2-1, with TRBD1 identical over 10 bases. Trimming at V came to 5 bases and at J to 4 bases, leaving 5 bases not matched to a gene. The CDR3 extends over 15 amino acids. Germline CDR1 reads SGHDN; CDR2 reads FVKESK.

This clonotype was seen only a few times. V and J are TRBV11-2 and TRBJ2-1, with D possibly matching TRBD1 (5 bases). V lost 2 bases to trimming and J lost 0 bases, with 14 bases between them. This CDR3 comprises 17 residues. The germline gives CDR1 SGHAT, CDR2 FQNNGV. CDR3 loop: CASSLRGLFSSYNEQFF. The CDR3 DNA sequence: TGTGCCAGCAGCTTAAGGGGCCTCTTTAGCTCCTACAATGAGCAGTTCTTC.

This clonotype was counted many times. The chain recombines TRBV5-1 with TRBJ2-1, with 10 positions matching TRBD2. The CDR3 is made up of 16 amino acids. V shed 0 bases, J shed 7 bases, and the junction held 7 bases outside the gene matches. Germline lookup yields CDR1 SGHRS and CDR2 YFSETQ. The CDR3 DNA sequence: TGCGCCAGCAGCTTGGTTCCGTCTAGCGGGAGTAATGAGCAGTTCTTC. Its translation is CASSLVPSSGSNEQFF.